This is a list of T cell receptor beta chains from one sample in a study of regulatory T cells in long-lasting Graves disease. TCRdb passed the multiplex PCR reads through MiXCR, listing each CDR3 protein once. This table holds approximately 470,000 distinct CDR3 sequences, under 20% found once. The same sample was also used in a study of T cells in Graves' hyperthyroidism and ophthalmopathy.

The material sequenced was peripheral blood mononuclear cells (PBMCs), taken at new diagnosis, from a patient treated with antithyroid drugs. The source is a middle-aged man with Graves disease. The CDR3 runs from the conserved cysteine through the conserved F or W. Fields, in order: clone size, J gene, D gene, V gene, CDR3 protein, CDR3 DNA. D genes are given only for firm matches. Size is stated for part of the rows, as once, few or many counts, or as a class when the clone is expanded.

many TRBJ2-7 - TRBV28 CASTEGVREQYF TGTGCCAGCACTGAGGGGGTGCGCGAGCAGTACTTC
many TRBJ2-1 - TRBV12-3/TRBV12-4 CASSLVRYEQFF TGTGCCAGCAGTTTAGTACGCTATGAGCAGTTCTTC
- TRBJ2-3 - TRBV29-1 CSVEDVSAAQPWDTQYF TGCAGCGTTGAAGATGTTTCGGCGGCACAACCTTGGGATACGCAGTATTTT
many TRBJ2-1 TRBD2 TRBV15 CATSRRPGLAGANEQFF TGTGCCACCAGCAGAAGACCGGGACTAGCGGGAGCCAATGAGCAGTTCTTC
few TRBJ1-6 - TRBV27 CASSPRTRHSSPLHF TGTGCCAGCAGTCCAAGAACTCGGCACAGTTCACCCCTCCACTTT
- TRBJ1-6 - TRBV4-2 CASSQDYPGSYNSPLHF TGTGCCAGCAGCCAAGATTATCCAGGGTCCTATAATTCACCCCTCCACTTT
- TRBJ2-3 - TRBV29-1 CSVEGPTDTQYF TGCAGCGTTGAAGGTCCGACAGATACGCAGTATTTT
many TRBJ1-6 TRBD1 TRBV28 CASSPVDRGNSPLHF TGTGCCAGCAGTCCGGTGGACAGGGGGAATTCACCCCTCCACTTT
many TRBJ1-5 - TRBV30 CAWSVLQGQPQHF TGTGCCTGGAGTGTACTACAGGGTCAGCCCCAGCATTTT
many TRBJ2-7 TRBD2 TRBV10-3 CAISGLAGGSSYEQYF TGTGCCATCAGTGGATTAGCGGGAGGTTCCTCCTACGAGCAGTACTTC
many TRBJ2-3 - TRBV3-1 CASSTLPDTQYF TGTGCCAGCAGCACTCTTCCAGATACGCAGTATTTT
many TRBJ1-2 - TRBV6-1 CASSESNGAPYGYTF TGTGCCAGCAGTGAATCAAATGGCGCGCCGTATGGCTACACCTTC
many TRBJ2-1 - TRBV5-1 CASSLGGPPPYNEQFF TGCGCCAGCAGCTTGGGCGGGCCGCCCCCATACAATGAGCAGTTCTTC
- TRBJ2-7 - TRBV28 CASSFTGPSYEQYF TGTGCCAGCAGTTTCACAGGACCCTCCTACGAGCAGTACTTC
few TRBJ1-4 - TRBV12-3/TRBV12-4 CASSPRSSTNEKLFF TGTGCCAGCAGCCCCCGTAGTTCAACTAATGAAAAACTGTTTTTT
many TRBJ2-1 TRBD2 TRBV27 CASRDPGLAGVDEQFF TGTGCCAGCAGAGATCCGGGACTAGCGGGAGTGGATGAGCAGTTCTTC